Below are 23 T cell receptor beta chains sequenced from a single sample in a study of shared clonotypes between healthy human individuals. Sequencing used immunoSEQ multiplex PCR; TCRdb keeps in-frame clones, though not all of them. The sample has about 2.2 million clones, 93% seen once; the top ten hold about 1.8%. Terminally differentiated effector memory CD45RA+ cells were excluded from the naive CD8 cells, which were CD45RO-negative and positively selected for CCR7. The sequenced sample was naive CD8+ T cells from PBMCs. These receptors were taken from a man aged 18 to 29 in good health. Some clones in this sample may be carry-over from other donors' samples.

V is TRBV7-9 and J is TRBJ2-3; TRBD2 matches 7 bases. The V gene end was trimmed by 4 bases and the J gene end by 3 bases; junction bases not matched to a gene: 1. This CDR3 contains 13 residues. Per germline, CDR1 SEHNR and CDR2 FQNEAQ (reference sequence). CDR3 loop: CASSSGGTDTQYF. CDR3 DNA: TGTGCCAGCAGCTCCGGGGGGACAGATACGCAGTATTTT.

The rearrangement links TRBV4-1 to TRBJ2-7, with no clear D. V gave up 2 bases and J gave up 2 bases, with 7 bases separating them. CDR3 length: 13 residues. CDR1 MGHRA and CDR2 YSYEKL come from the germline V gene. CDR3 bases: TGCGCCAGCAGCCAACAACCGACCTACGAGCAGTACTTC. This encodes CASSQQPTYEQYF.

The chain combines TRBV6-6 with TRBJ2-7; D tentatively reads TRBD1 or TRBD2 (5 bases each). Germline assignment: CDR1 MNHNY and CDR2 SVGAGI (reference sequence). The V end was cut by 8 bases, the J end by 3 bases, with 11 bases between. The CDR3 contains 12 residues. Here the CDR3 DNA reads TGTGCCAGCCTGGGGGTTCTCTACGAGCAGTACTTC. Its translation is CASLGVLYEQYF.

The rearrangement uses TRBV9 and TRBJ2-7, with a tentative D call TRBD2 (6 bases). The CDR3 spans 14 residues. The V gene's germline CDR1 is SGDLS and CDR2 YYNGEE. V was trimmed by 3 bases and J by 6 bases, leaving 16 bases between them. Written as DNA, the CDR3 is TGTGCCAGCAGCGGGGGCGGGATACCTCTCGAGCAGTACTTC. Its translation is CASSGGGIPLEQYF.

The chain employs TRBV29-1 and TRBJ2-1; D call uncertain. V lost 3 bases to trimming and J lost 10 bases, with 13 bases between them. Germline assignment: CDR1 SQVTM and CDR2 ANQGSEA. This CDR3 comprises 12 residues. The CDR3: CSVDRPLGEQFF. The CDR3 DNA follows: TGCAGCGTTGACAGGCCTCTTGGCGAGCAGTTCTTC.

CDR3: CASNAQPGGAQGYTF. The CDR3 bases are TGTGCCAGCAATGCCCAGCCAGGGGGCGCACAAGGCTACACCTTC. The chain links TRBV28 to TRBJ1-2; 8 nucleotides align to TRBD1. This CDR3 has 15 residues. V gave up 7 bases and J gave up 8 bases; unmatched junction bases: 15. Germline loops: CDR1 MDHEN, CDR2 SYDVKM.

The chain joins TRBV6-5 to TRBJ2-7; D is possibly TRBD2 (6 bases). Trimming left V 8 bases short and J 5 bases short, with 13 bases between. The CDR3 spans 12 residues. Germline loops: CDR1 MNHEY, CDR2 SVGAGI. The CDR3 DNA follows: TGTGCCAGCCGCGGGATTTCTCACGAGCAGTACTTC. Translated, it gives CASRGISHEQYF.

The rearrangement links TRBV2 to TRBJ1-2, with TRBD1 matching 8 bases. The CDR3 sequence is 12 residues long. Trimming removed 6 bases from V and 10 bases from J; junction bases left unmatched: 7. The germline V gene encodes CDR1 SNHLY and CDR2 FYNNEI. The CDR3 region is CASRADRGLYTF. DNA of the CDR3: TGTGCCAGCAGGGCCGACAGGGGCCTCTACACCTTC.

CDR3 in DNA: TGTGCCAGCAGGGAGGTTGGGCAAAAACTGTTTTTT. Protein product: CASREVGQKLFF. This rearrangement joins TRBV7-8 to TRBJ1-4; D ambiguous. The germline CDR1 and CDR2 sequences are SGHVS and FQNEAQ. This CDR3 spans 12 amino acids. V was pared by 6 bases and J by 9 bases, with 11 bases between.

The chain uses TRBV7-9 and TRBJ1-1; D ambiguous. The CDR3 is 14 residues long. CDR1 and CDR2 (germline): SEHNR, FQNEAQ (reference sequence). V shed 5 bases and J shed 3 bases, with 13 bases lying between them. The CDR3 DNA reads TGTGCCAGCAGCATCTCGGGAGGGTACACTGAAGCTTTCTTT. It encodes CASSISGGYTEAFF.

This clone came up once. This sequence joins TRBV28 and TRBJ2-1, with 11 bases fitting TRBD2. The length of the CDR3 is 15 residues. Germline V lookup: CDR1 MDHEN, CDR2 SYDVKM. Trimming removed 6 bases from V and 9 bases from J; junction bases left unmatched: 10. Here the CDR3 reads CASRNGLAGSSEQFF. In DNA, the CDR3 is TGTGCCAGCAGAAACGGACTAGCGGGTAGCTCTGAGCAGTTCTTC.

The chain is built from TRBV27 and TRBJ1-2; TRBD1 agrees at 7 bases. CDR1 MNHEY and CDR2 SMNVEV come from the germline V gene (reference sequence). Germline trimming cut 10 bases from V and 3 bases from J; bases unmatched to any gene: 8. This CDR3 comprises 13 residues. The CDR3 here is CATSSGTDYGYTF. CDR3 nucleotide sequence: TGTGCCACGTCATCCGGGACAGACTATGGCTACACCTTC.

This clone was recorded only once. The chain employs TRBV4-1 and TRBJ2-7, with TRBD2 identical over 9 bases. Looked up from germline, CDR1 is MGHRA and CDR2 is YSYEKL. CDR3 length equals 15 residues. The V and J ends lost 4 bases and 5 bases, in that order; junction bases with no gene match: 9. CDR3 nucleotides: TGCGCCAGCAGCCGAATAGCGGGAGTCGGCAACGAGCAGTACTTC. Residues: CASSRIAGVGNEQYF.

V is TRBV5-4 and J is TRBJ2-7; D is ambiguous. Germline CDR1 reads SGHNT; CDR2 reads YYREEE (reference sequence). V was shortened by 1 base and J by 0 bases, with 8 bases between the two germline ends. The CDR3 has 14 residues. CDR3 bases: TGTGCCAGCAGCTTGACAGAAAACTCCTACGAGCAGTACTTC. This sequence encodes CASSLTENSYEQYF.

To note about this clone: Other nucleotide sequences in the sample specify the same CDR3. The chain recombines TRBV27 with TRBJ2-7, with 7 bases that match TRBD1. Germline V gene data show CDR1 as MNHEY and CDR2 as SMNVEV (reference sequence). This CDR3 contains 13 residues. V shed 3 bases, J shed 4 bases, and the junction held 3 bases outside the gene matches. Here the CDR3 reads CASSLHRGYEQYF. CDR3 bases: TGTGCCAGCAGTTTGCACAGGGGTTACGAGCAGTACTTC.

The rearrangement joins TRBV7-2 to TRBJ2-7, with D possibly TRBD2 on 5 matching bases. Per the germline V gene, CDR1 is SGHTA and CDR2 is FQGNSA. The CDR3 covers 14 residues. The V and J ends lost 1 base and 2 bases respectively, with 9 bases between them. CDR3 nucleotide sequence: TGTGCCAGCAGCTTAGTAGCGAGGGCCTACGAGCAGTACTTC. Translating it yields CASSLVARAYEQYF.

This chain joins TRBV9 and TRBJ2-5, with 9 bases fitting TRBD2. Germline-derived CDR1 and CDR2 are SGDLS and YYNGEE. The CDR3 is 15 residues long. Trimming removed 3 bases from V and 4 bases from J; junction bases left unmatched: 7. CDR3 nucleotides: TGTGCCAGCAGCGAGTCCGGGACTAGCATAGAGACCCAGTACTTC. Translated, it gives CASSESGTSIETQYF.

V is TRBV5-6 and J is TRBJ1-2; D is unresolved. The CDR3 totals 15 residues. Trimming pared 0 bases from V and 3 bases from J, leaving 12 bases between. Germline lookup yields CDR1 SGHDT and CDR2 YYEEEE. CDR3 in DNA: TGTGCCAGCAGCTTGGGGGTCAGGATAGACTATGGCTACACCTTC. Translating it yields CASSLGVRIDYGYTF.

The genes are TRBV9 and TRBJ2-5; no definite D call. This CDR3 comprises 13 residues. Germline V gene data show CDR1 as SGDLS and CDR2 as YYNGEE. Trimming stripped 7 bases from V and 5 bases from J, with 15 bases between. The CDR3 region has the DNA TGTGCCAGCGGTTCAACTACGGCGGAGACCCAGTACTTC. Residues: CASGSTTAETQYF.

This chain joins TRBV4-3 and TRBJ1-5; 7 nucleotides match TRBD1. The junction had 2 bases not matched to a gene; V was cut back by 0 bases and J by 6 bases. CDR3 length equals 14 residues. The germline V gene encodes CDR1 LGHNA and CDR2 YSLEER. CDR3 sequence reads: CASSQDRGTQPQHF. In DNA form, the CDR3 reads TGCGCCAGCAGCCAAGACAGGGGGACTCAGCCCCAGCATTTT.

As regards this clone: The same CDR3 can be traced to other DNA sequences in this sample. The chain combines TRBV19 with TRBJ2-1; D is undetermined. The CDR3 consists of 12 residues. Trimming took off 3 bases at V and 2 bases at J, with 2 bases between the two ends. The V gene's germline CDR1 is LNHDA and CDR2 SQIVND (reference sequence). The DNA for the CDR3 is TGTGCCAGTAGTATCCCCTACAATGAGCAGTTCTTC. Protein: CASSIPYNEQFF.

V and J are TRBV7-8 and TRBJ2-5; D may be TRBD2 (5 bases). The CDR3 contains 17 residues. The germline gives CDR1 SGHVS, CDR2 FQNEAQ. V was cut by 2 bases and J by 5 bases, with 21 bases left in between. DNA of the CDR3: TGTGCCAGCAGCTTATTCGGGTCGCCCTCCCCGGGGGAGACCCAGTACTTC. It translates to CASSLFGSPSPGETQYF.

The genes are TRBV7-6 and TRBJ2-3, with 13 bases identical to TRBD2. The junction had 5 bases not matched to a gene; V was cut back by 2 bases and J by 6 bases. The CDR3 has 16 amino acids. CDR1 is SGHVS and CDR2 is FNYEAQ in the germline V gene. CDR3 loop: CASSLIQTSGRDTQYF. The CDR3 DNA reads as TGTGCCAGCAGCTTAATACAGACTAGCGGGAGGGATACGCAGTATTTT. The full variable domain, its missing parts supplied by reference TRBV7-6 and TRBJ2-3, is GAGVSQSPRYKVTKRGQDVALRCDPISGHVSLYWYRQALGQGPEFLTYFNYEAQQDKSGLPNDRFSAERPEGSISTLTIQRTEQRDSAMYRCASSLIQTSGRDTQYFGPGTRLTVL.